The present T cell receptor (beta chain) was sequenced within a study of T-cell memory formation after mild COVID-19. Looking at the study overall: Most TCR clusters belonged to a single donor.

Study results and caveats: Pre-infection memory contained some responding clones, which suggested that cross-reactive memory had joined. Contracting clones from day 15 to 85 had balanced CD4/CD8; later expanders favoured CD4+.

Libraries for TCRalpha and TCRbeta carried sample barcodes and unique molecular identifiers via 5'RACE. TCRdb re-called the 5' RACE reads with MiXCR, one entry per CDR3 protein. The sample consists of under 550,000 distinct CDR3 sequences, about a sixth of them appearing once. This CDR3 is built from 14 residues. Germline V gives CDR1 SQVTM, CDR2 ANQGSEA. The V and J ends lost 4 bases and 8 bases, in that order; junction bases with no gene match: 11. In its sample, this clonotype was seen a few times. Its antigen remains unidentified. The source material was PBMCs or a T cell subset sorted from them (not recorded which). The sequence was collected from a man in his late teens or twenties who had mild COVID-19 (a few samples of this study predate the infection). Cell type and time point are not known. The rearrangement uses TRBV29-1 and TRBJ1-2; 9 nucleotides match TRBD1. The CDR3 bases are TGCAGCGTTGCGGAAGCAGGGACAGGGAACGGCTACACCTTC. Encoded protein: CSVAEAGTGNGYTF. The full variable domain, rest sourced from reference TRBV29-1 and TRBJ1-2, is SAVISQKPSRDICQRGTSLTIQCQVDSQVTMMFWYRQQPGQSLTLIATANQGSEATYESGFVIDKFPISRPNLTFSTLTVSNMSPEDSSIYLCSVAEAGTGNGYTFGSGTRLTVV.